This T cell receptor beta chain appears in the sequencing data of a study of T cell changes during pregnancy in multiple sclerosis. Method: immunoSEQ multiplex PCR; TCRdb's copy keeps in-frame clones and lacks some. Here the sample spans around 33,000 clones, about 90% being singletons. The CDR3 runs to 15 residues. In germline, CDR1 is MDHEN, CDR2 SYDVKM. V dropped 7 bases and J dropped 6; count of bases not matched to a gene: 6. Sequencing used CD4+ T cells from peripheral blood mononuclear cells, obtained after pregnancy. The chain links TRBV28 to TRBJ2-1; 13 bases line up with TRBD2. The clonotype comes from a female donor with multiple sclerosis, enrolled in a pregnancy study. The CDR3 DNA reads TGTGCCAGCATTGGGGGGACTAGCGGGACCAATGAGCAGTTCTTC. Protein: CASIGGTSGTNEQFF.